The clone carrying this T cell receptor beta chain has more than one count but fewer than ten. The V gene's germline CDR1 is SNHLY and CDR2 FYNNEI. V gave up 5 bases and J gave up 3 bases; unmatched junction bases: 4. The CDR3 length is 14 residues. Sequencing used immunoSEQ multiplex PCR; TCRdb keeps in-frame clones, though not all of them. The table shows about 180,000 clones, with roughly 75% occurring only once. The data were obtained in a study of blood T cell repertoires in COVID-19. Looking at the study overall: The samples span acute and convalescent COVID-19 from the United States, Italy and Spain.

The chain joins TRBV2 to TRBJ2-7; TRBD2 matches 10 bases. The origin of this receptor is a man aged 65-85 years with active or convalescent COVID-19. Sequences were obtained from peripheral blood. The CDR3 sequence is CASSTSSGGYEQYF. As DNA, the CDR3 is TGTGCCAGCAGTACGTCTAGCGGGGGCTACGAGCAGTACTTC.